This T cell receptor beta chain originates from a study of CD8+CD57+ T cells in acquired aplastic anemia. Profiling that covered TCR beta VDJ and CDR3 relied on genomic DNA as its template. TCRdb reprocessed the reads via MiXCR and lists one record per CDR3 protein. The table lists around 250,000 distinct CDR3 sequences, roughly 80% of them singletons. Germline loops: CDR1 SGHRS, CDR2 YFSETQ. The CDR3 spans 15 residues. V was shortened by 1 base and J by 1 base, with 11 bases between the two germline ends. This clonotype has at least ten counts. The sequenced patients had an expansion of CD8+CD57+ cells seen by flow cytometry.

The receptor was derived from a human donor with aplastic anemia. The V call is TRBV5-1, the J call TRBJ1-2; D remains unclear. Sequenced input: sorted CD4+, CD8+, or CD8+CD57+ T cells (not recorded which) from PBMCs. CDR3 sequence (DNA): TGCGCCAGCAGCTTGAGGGCGGACGATAACTATGGCTACACCTTC. Encoded protein: CASSLRADDNYGYTF.